Below are 5 T cell receptor beta chains sequenced from a single sample in a study of shared clonotypes between healthy human individuals. Produced via immunoSEQ multiplex PCR; TCRdb's table is partial and in-frame only. The sample has 1 million to 1.2 million clones, approximately 75% seen once. Sequenced sample: memory CD4+ T cells from PBMCs. Subset denoted: CD45RA-negative fraction. These receptors all come from a man aged 18-30 years in good health. Some clones in this sample may be carry-over from other donors' samples.

The genes are TRBV7-2 and TRBJ2-5, with D perhaps given as TRBD1 or TRBD2 (5 bases each). CDR1 is SGHTA and CDR2 is FQGNSA in the germline V gene. V gave up 5 bases and J gave up 0 bases, with 7 bases separating them. The CDR3 is 13 residues long. CDR3 region: CASSGGHQETQYF. CDR3 in DNA: TGTGCCAGCAGCGGGGGACACCAAGAGACCCAGTACTTC.

Concerning this clone itself: This same CDR3 is encoded by further DNA sequences in the sample. This chain connects TRBV7-9 to TRBJ2-3; the match to TRBD1 covers 8 bases. This CDR3 comprises 15 residues. J was trimmed by 3 bases and V by 6 bases; bases with no gene match: 8. The germline gives CDR1 SEHNR, CDR2 FQNEAQ (reference sequence). The CDR3 coding sequence is TGTGCCAGCAGTTCCCGACAGGGGAGGACAGATACGCAGTATTTT. The encoded protein is CASSSRQGRTDTQYF.

V gene TRBV4-2 combines with J gene TRBJ2-1; either TRBD1 or TRBD2 may fit D (7 bases each). Germline CDR1 is LGHNA and CDR2 is YNFKEQ. This CDR3 region has 14 residues. Trimming cost V 6 bases and J 7 bases, with 16 bases left between them. CDR3 sequence reads: CASSPGGAENEQFF. The CDR3 region has the DNA TGTGCCAGCAGTCCAGGGGGGGCCGAGAATGAGCAGTTCTTC.

This sequence joins TRBV25-1 and TRBJ1-4, with 10 bases matching TRBD1. After removal of 3 bases from V and 7 bases from J, the junction contained 5 bases not matched to a gene. CDR1 and CDR2 (germline): MGHDK, SYGVNS. This CDR3 is built from 15 residues. The CDR3 DNA follows: TGTGCCAGCAGTGACCCCGGGACAGGGGTTGAAAAACTGTTTTTT. Its protein product is CASSDPGTGVEKLFF.

As for this clone: The identical CDR3 is also encoded by other nucleotide sequences in the sample. V gene TRBV10-3 combines with J gene TRBJ2-2; 7 nucleotides align to TRBD1. The CDR3 contains 15 residues. Trimming at V came to 6 bases and at J to 2 bases, leaving 6 bases not matched to a gene. Germline assignment: CDR1 ENHRY and CDR2 SYGVKD. The CDR3 bases are TGTGCCATCAGCCGACAGGGAAGAAACACCGGGGAGCTGTTTTTT. Protein sequence: CAISRQGRNTGELFF.